A single sample is the source of the 18 T cell receptor beta chains below, sequenced in a study of T cell repertoires in cytomegalovirus infection. These receptors lack a known antigen. TCRdb used MiXCR to reprocess the reads, holding one entry per CDR3 protein. The sample lists 650,000 to 900,000 distinct CDR3 sequences, 30% to 35% occurring once. This specimen consisted of cultured CD8+ T cells from PBMCs, obtained from culture after CMV antigen stimulation. The receptors were gathered from a human donor in good health (CMV status not recorded). Some clones in this sample may be carry-over from other donors' samples.

The rearrangement uses TRBV24-1 and TRBJ2-3; TRBD1 or TRBD2 may be the D gene (6 bases each). The CDR3 covers 15 residues. The V and J ends lost 2 bases and 2 bases respectively, with 10 bases between them. CDR1 is KGHDR, CDR2 SFDVKD, per germline. This CDR3 reads CATSDSPGATDTQYF. DNA of the CDR3: TGTGCCACCAGTGATTCACCGGGGGCCACAGATACGCAGTATTTT.

The table lists this clonotype with a few counts. The rearrangement links TRBV5-4 to TRBJ2-3, with 11 positions matching TRBD2. The germline gives CDR1 SGHNT, CDR2 YYREEE (reference sequence). V gave up 2 bases and J gave up 4 bases; unmatched junction bases: 6. The CDR3 runs 16 residues. The CDR3 region is CASSFKIAGGADTQYF. The CDR3 nucleotides read TGTGCCAGCAGCTTCAAGATAGCGGGAGGGGCAGATACGCAGTATTTT. Looking up the rest from reference TRBV5-4 and TRBJ2-3 gives the full variable domain: ETGVTQSPTHLIKTRGQQVTLRCSSQSGHNTVSWYQQALGQGPQFIFQYYREEENGRGNFPPRFSGLQFPNYSSELNVNALELDDSALYLCASSFKIAGGADTQYFGPGTRLTVL.

The rearrangement uses TRBV20-1 and TRBJ1-2, with TRBD1 identical over 8 bases. J was trimmed by 1 base and V by 7 bases; bases with no gene match: 20. The germline CDR1 and CDR2 sequences are DFQATT and SNEGSKA (reference sequence). The CDR3 sequence is 18 residues long. For the CDR3, the DNA is TGCAGTGTATGGGTCCCAACAGATCAGGGGGCCCGTAACTATGGCTACACCTTC. Translated: CSVWVPTDQGARNYGYTF.

The chain recombines TRBV7-9 with TRBJ1-1, with D uncertain. With 5 bases removed from V and 5 bases from J, the gap between germline ends came to 6 bases. This CDR3 comprises 11 residues. CDR1 and CDR2 from the germline V gene are SEHNR and FQNEAQ (reference sequence). This CDR3 is CASSPQTEAFF. In nucleotides, the CDR3 is TGTGCCAGCAGCCCCCAGACTGAAGCTTTCTTT.

There are many counts of this clonotype. In DNA form, the CDR3 reads TGTGCCAGCAGCGCAGAGGGCCTAACTCAGTACTTC. Translation: CASSAEGLTQYF. This chain connects TRBV7-2 to TRBJ2-4, with TRBD2 as a possible D gene (5 bases). The CDR3 runs 12 residues. Germline CDR1 SGHTA, CDR2 FQGNSA. The germline V and J ends were trimmed by 5 bases and 12 bases, with 14 bases remaining between them.

This clonotype came up a few times. The rearrangement joins TRBV6-2 or TRBV6-3 to TRBJ2-7; D possibly corresponds to TRBD2 (5 bases). Germline V gene sequence: CDR1 MNHEY, CDR2 SVGEGT. The CDR3 consists of 14 residues. V shed 4 bases and J shed 6 bases, with 16 bases lying between them. The CDR3 loop reads CASSLEANPGEQYV. The CDR3 DNA reads as TGTGCCAGCAGTTTGGAGGCTAACCCGGGCGAGCAGTACGTC.

The CDR3 region is CASTINRDGDNEQFF. DNA of the CDR3: TGTGCCAGCACCATAAACCGGGACGGGGACAATGAGCAGTTCTTC. This chain uses TRBV5-5 with TRBJ2-1; possibly TRBD1 or TRBD2 for D (5 bases each). This CDR3 contains 15 residues. V was trimmed by 6 bases and J by 5 bases, leaving 18 bases between them. CDR1 is SGHKS and CDR2 is YYEKEE in the germline V gene (reference sequence).

The table lists this clonotype with a few counts. V gene TRBV6-5 combines with J gene TRBJ2-5; D is unclear. The germline CDR1 and CDR2 sequences are MNHEY and SVGAGI. Trimming cost V 6 bases and J 5 bases, with 7 bases left between them. The CDR3 is made up of 11 amino acids. CDR3 sequence reads: CASSHAETQYF. CDR3 nucleotide sequence: TGTGCCAGCAGCCACGCGGAGACCCAGTACTTC.

At least ten counts were recorded for this clonotype. The chain recombines TRBV7-6 with TRBJ1-6; TRBD1 might be the D (6 bases). This CDR3 spans 15 amino acids. CDR1 SGHVS and CDR2 FNYEAQ come from the germline V gene. V was trimmed by 0 bases and J by 10 bases, leaving 13 bases between them. The CDR3 DNA reads as TGTGCCAGCAGCTTAGCCAGGGGACTAAGATCACCCCTCCACTTT. It translates to CASSLARGLRSPLHF.

This clonotype was detected many times. The chain uses TRBV7-9 and TRBJ2-7; 7 bases line up with TRBD2. J lost 0 bases, V lost 3 bases, and 8 bases had no gene match. The CDR3 is 16 amino acids. CDR1 SEHNR and CDR2 FQNEAQ come from the germline V gene (reference sequence). CDR3 sequence (DNA): TGTGCCAGCAGCTTGGGGTCTAGCGGAAGCTCCTACGAGCAGTACGTC. It translates to CASSLGSSGSSYEQYV.

V and J are TRBV7-2 and TRBJ2-1, with a tentative D call TRBD2 (5 bases). Germline V lookup: CDR1 SGHTA, CDR2 FQGNSA. The length of the CDR3 is 12 residues. V lost 5 bases and J lost 10, with 12 bases in between. The CDR3 DNA follows: TGTGCCAGCAGCGGGAGCCGGGCCGAGCAGTTCTTC. Translating it yields CASSGSRAEQFF.

This chain connects TRBV19 to TRBJ2-7; TRBD1 agrees at 9 bases. With V trimmed by 8 bases and J by 5 bases, 7 bases remained unmatched. Germline assignment: CDR1 LNHDA and CDR2 SQIVND (reference sequence). The CDR3 consists of 13 residues. The CDR3 loop reads CASSETGGNEQYF. The CDR3 DNA sequence: TGTGCCAGTTCGGAAACAGGGGGCAACGAGCAGTACTTC.

This rearrangement joins TRBV6-6 to TRBJ1-2; D is unresolved. The V end lost 2 bases, the J end lost 0 bases, and 10 bases lay between the germline ends. The CDR3 is 15 amino acids. Germline assignment: CDR1 MNHNY and CDR2 SVGAGI (reference sequence). The CDR3 DNA is TGTGCCAGCAGTTACGCAGAGATTTCTAACTATGGCTACACCTTC. This encodes CASSYAEISNYGYTF.

This clonotype showed up just a few times. The V gene is TRBV12-3 or TRBV12-4, the J gene TRBJ2-4; D is undetermined. CDR3 length: 11 residues. V dropped 2 bases and J dropped 7 bases, with 3 bases sitting between them. Here the CDR3 reads CASSLSNIQYF. In DNA form, the CDR3 reads TGTGCCAGCAGTTTATCGAACATTCAGTACTTC.

This clonotype was seen a few times. The chain couples TRBV6-1 to TRBJ1-1; 7 bases match TRBD1. The CDR3 spans 15 residues. The V and J ends lost 2 bases and 2 bases, in that order; junction bases with no gene match: 5. Germline-derived CDR1 and CDR2 are MNHNS and SASEGT. CDR3 sequence (DNA): TGTGCCAGCAGTGAATTAGGGACAGACAACACTGAAGCTTTCTTT. This codes for CASSELGTDNTEAFF.

Only a few counts were recorded for this clonotype. This chain joins TRBV19 and TRBJ1-2; a weak D match, TRBD1 (6 bases). Germline assignment: CDR1 LNHDA and CDR2 SQIVND (reference sequence). Trimming cost V 2 bases and J 6 bases, with 10 bases left between them. The CDR3 has 13 amino acids. The CDR3 loop is CASSIQGSDGYTF. CDR3 nucleotide sequence: TGTGCCAGTAGTATACAGGGGTCCGATGGCTACACCTTC.

Comment on this clonotype: A read error may be the cause here, since a much bigger clone is one base away. V is TRBV7-2 and J is TRBJ1-6, with unresolved D. There are 12 residues in the CDR3. Germline CDR1 SGHTA, CDR2 FQGNSA. V lost 7 bases and J lost 12, with 13 bases in between. The CDR3 protein is CASNFTTVPLHF. CDR3 coding DNA: TGTGCCAGCAACTTCACTACTGTACCCCTCCACTTT.

The chain combines TRBV12-3 or TRBV12-4 with TRBJ1-5, with D hard to call. The ends were cut back, 10 bases at V and 3 bases at J, with 13 bases in the middle. The CDR3 length is 13 residues. CDR3 coding DNA: TGTGCCACCCGGGATGGTCCCAATCAGCCCCAGCATTTT. This sequence encodes CATRDGPNQPQHF.